Below, 17 T cell receptor beta chains from the same sample are listed, as sequenced in a study of T cell responses to AZD1222 COVID-19 vaccine. Measured with immunoSEQ multiplex PCR; TCRdb has only the in-frame clones, and not every one. The sample carries roughly 170,000 clones, around 94% recorded once. The sample here was peripheral blood, taken 28 days after the second AZD1222 dose. These receptors came from an adult who received the AZD1222 COVID-19 vaccine.

The V gene is TRBV4-1, the J gene TRBJ2-2, with 8 bases that match TRBD2. Trimming cost V 1 base and J 6 bases; bases outside gene matches: 7. This CDR3 spans 16 amino acids. CDR1 is MGHRA and CDR2 is YSYEKL in the germline V gene. DNA for the CDR3: TGCGCCAGCAGCCAAGTAGCCGCGGGGGGCCCCGGGGAGCTGTTTTTT. It encodes CASSQVAAGGPGELFF.

The V gene is TRBV15, the J gene TRBJ1-5; D gene uncertain. CDR1 and CDR2 (germline): LNHNV, YYDKDF (reference sequence). Between the trimmed V and J ends, which lost 0 bases and 2 bases, there was a span of 11 bases. This CDR3 contains 16 residues. The CDR3 here is CATSRDMGGGNQPQHF. In DNA, the CDR3 is TGTGCCACCAGCAGAGATATGGGTGGAGGCAATCAGCCCCAGCATTTT.

The V call is TRBV23-1, the J call TRBJ1-6; tentative D call: TRBD1 (5 bases). TRBV23-1 is recorded as an ORF, its role being uncertain. This CDR3 spans 12 amino acids. V was clipped by 8 bases and J by 10 bases, with 12 bases between them. The DNA for the CDR3 is TGCGCCAGCCTGGGGGTTGGATCACCCCTCCACTTT. Protein sequence: CASLGVGSPLHF.

The V and J genes are TRBV28 and TRBJ2-7, with D tentatively TRBD1 (6 bases). Germline V gene sequence: CDR1 MDHEN, CDR2 SYDVKM. V lost 4 bases to trimming and J lost 3 bases, with 19 bases between them. This CDR3 has 16 amino acids. The chain's CDR3 is CASSSPQGKSGYEQYF. CDR3 in DNA: TGTGCCAGCAGTTCTCCTCAGGGGAAGAGTGGCTACGAGCAGTACTTC.

V usage is TRBV6-2 or TRBV6-3 and J usage is TRBJ1-6; D not certain. Trimming pared 1 base from V and 7 bases from J, leaving 11 bases between. CDR3 length: 15 amino acids. The germline gives CDR1 MNHEY, CDR2 SVGEGT. CDR3 sequence reads: CASSYLVHGNSPLHF. The CDR3, as DNA: TGTGCCAGCAGTTACTTAGTCCATGGGAATTCACCCCTCCACTTT.

This chain joins TRBV2 and TRBJ2-1; the match to TRBD2 covers 11 bases. Germline CDR1 is SNHLY and CDR2 is FYNNEI. The CDR3 is 17 residues long. V shed 6 bases, J shed 0 bases, and the junction held 7 bases outside the gene matches. CDR3: CASSLTSGGHSYNEQFF. CDR3 bases: TGTGCCAGCAGCCTTACTAGCGGGGGCCACTCCTACAATGAGCAGTTCTTC.

The chain uses TRBV7-9 and TRBJ2-7; TRBD2 might be the D (5 bases). The CDR3 contains 15 residues. Trimming left V 3 bases short and J 0 bases short, with 12 bases between. Germline CDR1 reads SEHNR; CDR2 reads FQNEAQ (reference sequence). This CDR3 is CASSLEDGSSYEQYF. CDR3 DNA sequence: TGTGCCAGCAGCTTGGAGGACGGTAGCTCCTACGAGCAGTACTTC. The full variable domain, its missing parts supplied by reference TRBV7-9 and TRBJ2-7, is DTGVSQNPRHKITKRGQNVTFRCDPISEHNRLYWYRQTLGQGPEFLTYFQNEAQLEKSRLLSDRFSAERPKGSFSTLEIQRTEQGDSAMYLCASSLEDGSSYEQYFGPGTRLTVT.

The genes are TRBV6-4 and TRBJ1-1; 12 nucleotides line up with TRBD1. Germline loops: CDR1 MRHNA, CDR2 SNTAGT. The V gene end was trimmed by 2 bases and the J gene end by 9 bases; junction bases not matched to a gene: 10. The CDR3 consists of 16 residues. Written as DNA, the CDR3 is TGTGCCAGCAGTGACCTAACGTGGGACAGGGGGCAAAAAGCTTTCTTT. It translates to CASSDLTWDRGQKAFF.

This chain uses TRBV12-5 with TRBJ1-1; unclear D gene. Trimming took 5 bases from V and 1 from J, leaving 5 bases between them. Germline lookup yields CDR1 LGHNT and CDR2 FRNRAP. The CDR3 contains 12 residues. The CDR3 region has the DNA TGTGCTAGTGGTGGATCGAACACTGAAGCTTTCTTT. Encoded protein: CASGGSNTEAFF.

As DNA, the CDR3 is TGTGCCAGCAGCGCACAGGGGGCAGGGCAGCCCCAGCATTTT. Its protein is CASSAQGAGQPQHF. The chain is built from TRBV7-9 and TRBJ1-5, with TRBD1 matching 9 bases. Per the germline V gene, CDR1 is SEHNR and CDR2 is FQNEAQ (reference sequence). The CDR3 extends over 14 amino acids. The trim removed 5 bases at V and 7 bases at J, leaving 6 bases unmatched.

The rearrangement joins TRBV5-5 to TRBJ2-4; no clear D. CDR1 SGHKS and CDR2 YYEKEE come from the germline V gene (reference sequence). V was trimmed by 1 base and J by 15 bases, leaving 14 bases between them. CDR3 size: 12 residues. CDR3 region: CASSLSSLEWYF. DNA for the CDR3: TGTGCCAGCAGCTTGTCAAGTTTGGAGTGGTACTTC.

The V and J genes are TRBV19 and TRBJ2-1, with TRBD2 matching 13 bases. The ends lost 5 bases at V and 1 base at J; junction bases unmatched: 11. Germline V CDR1 and CDR2: LNHDA, SQIVND (reference sequence). CDR3 size: 19 residues. The CDR3 is CASSAPGLAGTHSYNEQFF. Written as DNA, the CDR3 is TGTGCCAGTAGTGCGCCGGGACTAGCGGGAACCCATTCCTACAATGAGCAGTTCTTC.

This clone was seen a handful of times. J is TRBJ1-2 and V is TRBV27; the match to TRBD1 covers 7 bases. The CDR3 spans 20 residues. Germline loops: CDR1 MNHEY, CDR2 SMNVEV (reference sequence). Germline trimming cut 0 bases from V and 1 base from J; bases unmatched to any gene: 17. In DNA, the CDR3 is TGTGCCAGCAGTTTATCACCTCCCCGACAGGGTACGGGCGGTAACTATGGCTACACCTTC. Amino acids: CASSLSPPRQGTGGNYGYTF.

J is TRBJ2-3 and V is TRBV11-3, with 9 bases matching TRBD2. V lost 4 bases, J lost 2 bases, and 1 base stayed unmatched. Per the germline V gene, CDR1 is SGHNT and CDR2 is YENEEA. The CDR3 length is 14 residues. The CDR3 bases are TGTGCCAGCAGCTCGGGACTAGCCACAGATACGCAGTATTTT. Translation gives CASSSGLATDTQYF. Filled out from reference TRBV11-3 and TRBJ2-3, the complete variable domain reads EAGVVQSPRYKIIEKKQPVAFWCNPISGHNTLYWYLQNLGQGPELLIRYENEEAVDDSQLPKDRFSAERLKGVDSTLKIQPAELGDSAVYLCASSSGLATDTQYFGPGTRLTVL.

This clone has only a few counts. This chain joins TRBV6-1 and TRBJ2-7; 8 positions match TRBD2. Germline CDR1 and CDR2: MNHNS and SASEGT. This CDR3 is 17 amino acids long. J gave up 4 bases and V 1 base, and 12 bases lay outside the gene matches. In DNA, the CDR3 is TGTGCCAGCAGTGAAGGACCGCTAGCGGGTGTTCCTTACGAGCAGTACTTC. Encoded protein: CASSEGPLAGVPYEQYF.

This chain connects TRBV19 to TRBJ2-2, with 9 bases lining up with TRBD1. Germline values: CDR1 LNHDA, CDR2 SQIVND (reference sequence). Unmatched junction bases numbered 8, after V lost 7 bases and J lost 5 bases. CDR3 length equals 15 residues. The CDR3 loop reads CASTMTGGDTGELFF. For the CDR3, the DNA is TGTGCCAGTACGATGACAGGGGGAGATACCGGGGAGCTGTTTTTT.

The chain recombines TRBV3-1 (or the pseudogene TRBV3-2) with TRBJ1-1; maybe TRBD1 (6 bases). In germline, CDR1 is LGHDT, CDR2 YNNKEL (reference sequence). The V gene lost 0 bases and the J gene lost 7 bases, with 15 bases spanning the gap. This CDR3 spans 15 amino acids. The CDR3 bases are TGTGCCAGCAGCCAAGAACCAGGACAGCGACATGAAGCTTTCTTT. Encoded protein: CASSQEPGQRHEAFF.